The rows below give T cell receptor beta chains drawn from one sample of a study of shared clonotypes between healthy human individuals. Repertoires were generated with immunoSEQ multiplex PCR, while TCRdb's copy carries only in-frame clones and drops some. The sample contains roughly 2 million clones, 90% to 95% of which appear only once. Sequences were obtained from naive CD4+ T cells sorted from blood. These TCRs come from a man between 18 and 35 years old in good health. Both conserved end residues are part of each CDR3. The D gene is left open where the match is weak. Where a row states a size, it is once, few, many or the class of an expanded clone; other rows omit it.

j_call clone_size d_call cdr3_length v_call cdr3_nt cdr3_aa
TRBJ2-2 . . 13 TRBV9 TGTGCCAGCAGCTCACAGGGCACCGGGGAGCTGTTTTTT CASSSQGTGELFF
TRBJ1-2 . TRBD1 13 TRBV29-1 TGCAGCGTTGGGGAGGGACAGGGCTATGGCTACACCTTC CSVGEGQGYGYTF
TRBJ2-1 . TRBD1 16 TRBV6-5 TGTGCCAGCAGTTACTCGACAGGGACAGGGGGCAATGAGCAGTTCTTC CASSYSTGTGGNEQFF
TRBJ2-7 . TRBD1 12 TRBV2 TGTGCCAGCACCAACAGGGGGAACGAGCAGTACTTC CASTNRGNEQYF
TRBJ1-2 . TRBD1 13 TRBV27 TGTGCCAGCAGTTTATTAACAGGGGGCGGCTACACCTTC CASSLLTGGGYTF
TRBJ1-6 . TRBD1 13 TRBV7-2 TGTGCCAGCCTCGGACAGGAGAATTCACCCCTCCACTTT CASLGQENSPLHF
TRBJ1-6 . TRBD1 15 TRBV5-1 TGCGCCAGCAGCCTAGGGACAGGCAATAATTCACCCCTCCACTTT CASSLGTGNNSPLHF
TRBJ1-1 . . 14 TRBV9 TGTGCCAGCAGCCCCCTAGACAAGAACACTGAAGCTTTCTTT CASSPLDKNTEAFF
TRBJ1-5 . TRBD1 14 TRBV19 TGTGCCAGTAGTACGACAGGGGGCGGTCAGCCCCAGCATTTT CASSTTGGGQPQHF
TRBJ2-1 . . 15 TRBV28 TGTGCCAGCAGTTTCCCCCAGGGGGGACACAATGAGCAGTTCTTC CASSFPQGGHNEQFF
TRBJ2-5 many TRBD2 13 TRBV29-1 TGCAGCGCCCGGACTAGCGGTGGGGAGACCCAGTACTTC CSARTSGGETQYF
TRBJ1-2 . . 17 TRBV18 TGTGCCAGCTCACCTCAGGAGCGCGGTCAGGATAACTATGGCTACACCTTC CASSPQERGQDNYGYTF
TRBJ2-3 . . 15 TRBV6-1 TGTGCCAGCAGTGAAGCGAGCAGGGTCACAGATACGCAGTATTTT CASSEASRVTDTQYF
TRBJ1-6 . . 14 TRBV10-1 TGCGCCAGCAGTGAGTCAACCGGGAACTCACCCCTCCACTTT CASSESTGNSPLHF
TRBJ2-5 . . 17 TRBV25-1 TGTGCCAGCAGCCCGAAGGTCCGCATTACGCTCCAAGAGACCCAGTACTTC CASSPKVRITLQETQYF
TRBJ2-1 . . 12 TRBV7-2 TGTGCCAGCACCCCAGGAGAGGATGAGCAGTTCTTC CASTPGEDEQFF
TRBJ1-2 . TRBD1 13 TRBV6-5 TGTGCCAGCAGTTACACCACAGGGGATGGCTACACCTTC CASSYTTGDGYTF
TRBJ2-7 . . 14 TRBV7-2 TGTGCCAGCAGCCAATCACAGGGCCCCTACGAGCAGTACTTC CASSQSQGPYEQYF
TRBJ2-7 . . 15 TRBV18 TGTGCCAGCTCACCTCCCGGGACAACCACCTACGAGCAGTACTTC CASSPPGTTTYEQYF
TRBJ2-7 . . 14 TRBV7-2 TGTGCCAGCAGTTCGGGGCCTACCCCCTACGAGCAGTACTTC CASSSGPTPYEQYF
TRBJ1-1 . TRBD1 16 TRBV5-1 TGCGCCAGCAGCTTGGGGTCAGGGGGGATGAACACTGAAGCTTTCTTT CASSLGSGGMNTEAFF
TRBJ2-3 . . 15 TRBV6-1 TGTGCCAGCAGTTTACAGGGTTCGTCGACAGATACGCAGTATTTT CASSLQGSSTDTQYF
TRBJ1-1 . TRBD1 18 TRBV27 TGTGCCAGCAGTTTATCTCCGGACAGGGGGAAAGGGGGCACTGAAGCTTTCTTT CASSLSPDRGKGGTEAFF
TRBJ1-6 . . 15 TRBV5-4 TGTGCCAGCAGCTTGGACGGGGGATGGAATTCACCCCTCCACTTT CASSLDGGWNSPLHF
TRBJ1-2 . TRBD1 13 TRBV5-8 TGTGCCAGCAGCACCGGGGACAGGGACGGCTACACCTTC CASSTGDRDGYTF
TRBJ2-3 . . 11 TRBV4-1 TGCGCCAGCAGCGGGCGGGACCTGAAGTATTTT CASSGRDLKYF
TRBJ2-1 . TRBD2 14 TRBV19 TGTGCCTCCTCCGCGGGGGATTCACTCAATGAGCAGTTCTTC CASSAGDSLNEQFF
TRBJ2-7 . . 11 TRBV30 TGTGCCTGGGGCGGAGAGACCAAGCAGTACTTC CAWGGETKQYF
TRBJ1-6 . . 15 TRBV4-1 TGCGCCAGCAGCCAAGAGAGTCAGTCATATTCACCCCTCCACTTT CASSQESQSYSPLHF
TRBJ1-1 . . 14 TRBV6-1 TGTGCCAGCAAGAGTATAGGCGGAAAAACTGAAGCTTTCTTT CASKSIGGKTEAFF
TRBJ2-5 . . 14 TRBV6-5 TGTGCCAGCAGTCGAACTAACCCCCGAGAGACCCAGTACTTC CASSRTNPRETQYF
TRBJ1-3 . . 14 TRBV30 TGTGCCTGGACCGCCGGACAGTCGGGAAACACCATATATTTT CAWTAGQSGNTIYF
TRBJ2-7 few TRBD2 14 TRBV7-2 TGTGCCAGCAGCTTAGTAGCGGGCTCCTACGAGCAGTACTTC CASSLVAGSYEQYF
TRBJ1-2 . TRBD1 14 TRBV19 TGTGCCAGTAGTAAAATGGACAGGGACTATGGCTACACCTTC CASSKMDRDYGYTF
TRBJ2-7 . . 13 TRBV30 TGTGCCTGGAGTGTTCGAGGGACCTACGAGCAGTACTTC CAWSVRGTYEQYF
TRBJ2-7 . TRBD1 14 TRBV9 TGTGCCAGCAGCGTCCGGGACAGGGTGGACGAGCAGTACTTC CASSVRDRVDEQYF
TRBJ1-1 . TRBD1 14 TRBV27 TGTGCCACCCATAGACAGGGCGGGAACACTGAAGCTTTCTTT CATHRQGGNTEAFF
TRBJ1-2 . . 14 TRBV19 TGTGCCAGTGGCTCTCAGGGTGGACCCTATGGCTACACCTTC CASGSQGGPYGYTF
TRBJ1-1 . TRBD1 14 TRBV13 TGTGCCAGCTTGAGGACAGGCCAACACTCTGAAGCTTTCTTT CASLRTGQHSEAFF
TRBJ1-6 . . 16 TRBV10-2 TGCGCCAGCAGTGAGAGCGCCCAACCAAATAATTCACCCCTCCACTTT CASSESAQPNNSPLHF
TRBJ2-5 . . 12 TRBV10-3 TGTGCCATCAGTGACTGGGAGGAGACCCAGTACTTC CAISDWEETQYF